The clone carrying this TCR beta chain occurred a few times. What it binds is not known. The data stem from a study of cytomegalovirus exposure and HLA in healthy donors. Study-wide points: Accounts indicate the classifier identified cytomegalovirus status with strong specificity and sensitivity.

The CDR3 is made up of 14 amino acids. CDR1 is MGHRA and CDR2 is YSYEKL in the germline V gene. Trimming took 0 bases from V and 6 from J, leaving 12 bases between them. The study ran its PCR with 60 Vbeta and 13 Jbeta primers. This table comes from immunoSEQ multiplex PCR, and its TCRdb copy is limited to in-frame clones, with some not included. Of roughly 130,000 clones listed, around 78% are singletons. Input material: PBMCs. The sequence derives from a middle-aged woman in good health and CMV-seronegative. The rearrangement uses TRBV4-1 and TRBJ2-7, with D perhaps matching TRBD2 (5 bases). The CDR3 reads CASSQEAEEGEQYF. DNA of the CDR3: TGCGCCAGCAGCCAAGAGGCGGAAGAGGGCGAGCAGTACTTC.